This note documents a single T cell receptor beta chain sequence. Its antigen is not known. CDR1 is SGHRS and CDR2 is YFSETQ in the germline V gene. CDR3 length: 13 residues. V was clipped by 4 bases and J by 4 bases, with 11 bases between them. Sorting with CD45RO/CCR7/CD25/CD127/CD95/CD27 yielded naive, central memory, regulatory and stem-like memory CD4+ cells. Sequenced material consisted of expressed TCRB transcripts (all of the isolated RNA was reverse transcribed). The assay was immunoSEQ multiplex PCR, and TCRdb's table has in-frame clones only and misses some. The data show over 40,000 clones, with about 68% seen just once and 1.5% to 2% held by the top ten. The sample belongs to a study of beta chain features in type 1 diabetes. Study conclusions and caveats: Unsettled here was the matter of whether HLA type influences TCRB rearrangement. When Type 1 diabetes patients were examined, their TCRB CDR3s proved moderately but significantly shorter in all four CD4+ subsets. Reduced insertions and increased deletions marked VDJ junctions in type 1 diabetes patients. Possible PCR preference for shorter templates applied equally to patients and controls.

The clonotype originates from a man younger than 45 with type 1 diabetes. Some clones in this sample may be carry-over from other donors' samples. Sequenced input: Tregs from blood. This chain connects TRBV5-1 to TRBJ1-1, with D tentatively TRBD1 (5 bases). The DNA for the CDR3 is TGCGCCAGCAGCCGGGGGAGGTTCACTGAAGCTTTCTTT. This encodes CASSRGRFTEAFF.